The entry that follows covers one T cell receptor beta chain sequence. The antigen is not known. The data stem from a study of cytomegalovirus exposure and HLA in healthy donors. CDR1 and CDR2 (germline): SGHRS, YFSETQ. The V segment lost 0 bases and the J segment 4 bases; nucleotides outside the gene matches: 5. CDR3 size: 16 residues. Vbeta (60) and Jbeta (13) primers were used in the PCR. Assay: immunoSEQ multiplex PCR; the TCRdb copy retains only in-frame clones and omits some. Here the sample spans 90,000 to 140,000 clones, around 75% being singletons. Study-wide results and caveats: In a later analysis, common viral pathogens appeared linked to several of the most significant clusters.

Source material: PBMCs. The chain links TRBV5-1 to TRBJ1-5, with 9 positions matching TRBD1. This TCR was recovered from a young man in good health and CMV-seropositive. The CDR3 coding sequence is TGCGCCAGCAGCTTGGGGACAGGGGCGCAGAATCAGCCCCAGCATTTT. It codes for CASSLGTGAQNQPQHF.